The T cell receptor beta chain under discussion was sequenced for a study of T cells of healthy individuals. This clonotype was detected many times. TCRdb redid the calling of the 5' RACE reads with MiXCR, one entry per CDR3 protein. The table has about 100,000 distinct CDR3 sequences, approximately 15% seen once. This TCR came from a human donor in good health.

The CDR3, as DNA: TGTGCCAGCAGACTCCCTCGACGTGGGGAGCTGTTTTTT. Amino acids: CASRLPRRGELFF. V gene TRBV28 combines with J gene TRBJ2-2; no reliable D call. The CDR3 spans 13 residues. Per germline, CDR1 MDHEN and CDR2 SYDVKM. Trimming left V 6 bases short and J 8 bases short, with 13 bases between.